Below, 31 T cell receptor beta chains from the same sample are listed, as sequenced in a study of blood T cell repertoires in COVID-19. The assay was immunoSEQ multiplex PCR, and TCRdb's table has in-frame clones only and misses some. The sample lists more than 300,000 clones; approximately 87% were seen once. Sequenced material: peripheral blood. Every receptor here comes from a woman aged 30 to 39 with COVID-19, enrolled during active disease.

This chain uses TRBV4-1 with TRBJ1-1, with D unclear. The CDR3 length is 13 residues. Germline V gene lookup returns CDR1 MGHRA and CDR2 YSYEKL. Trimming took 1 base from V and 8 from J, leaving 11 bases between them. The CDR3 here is CASSQVAADEAFF. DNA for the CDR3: TGCGCCAGCAGCCAAGTCGCGGCAGACGAAGCTTTCTTT.

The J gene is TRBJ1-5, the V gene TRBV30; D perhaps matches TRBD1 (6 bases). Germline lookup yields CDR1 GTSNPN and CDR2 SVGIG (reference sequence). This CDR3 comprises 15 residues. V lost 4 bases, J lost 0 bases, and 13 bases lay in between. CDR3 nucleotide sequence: TGTGCCTGGAAAGGGACACGTTATAGCAATCAGCCCCAGCATTTT. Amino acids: CAWKGTRYSNQPQHF.

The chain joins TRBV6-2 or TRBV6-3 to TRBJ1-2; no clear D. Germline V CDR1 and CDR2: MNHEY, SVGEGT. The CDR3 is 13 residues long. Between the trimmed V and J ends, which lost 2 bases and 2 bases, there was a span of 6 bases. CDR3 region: CASSYDGNYGYTF. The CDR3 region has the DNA TGTGCCAGCAGTTACGACGGGAACTATGGCTACACCTTC.

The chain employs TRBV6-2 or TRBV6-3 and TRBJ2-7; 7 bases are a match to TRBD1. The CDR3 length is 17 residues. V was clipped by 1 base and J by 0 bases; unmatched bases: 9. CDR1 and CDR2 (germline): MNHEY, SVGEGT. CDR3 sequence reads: CASSYLSIGTVSYEQYF. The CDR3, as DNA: TGTGCCAGCAGTTACTTATCAATCGGGACAGTCTCCTACGAGCAGTACTTC.

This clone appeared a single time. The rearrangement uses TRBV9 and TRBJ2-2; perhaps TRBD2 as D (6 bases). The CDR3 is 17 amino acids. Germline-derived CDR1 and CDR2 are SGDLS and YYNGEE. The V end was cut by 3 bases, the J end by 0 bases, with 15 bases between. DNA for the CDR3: TGTGCCAGCAGCGGACCCCGCGGGGAACCGAACACCGGGGAGCTGTTTTTT. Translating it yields CASSGPRGEPNTGELFF.

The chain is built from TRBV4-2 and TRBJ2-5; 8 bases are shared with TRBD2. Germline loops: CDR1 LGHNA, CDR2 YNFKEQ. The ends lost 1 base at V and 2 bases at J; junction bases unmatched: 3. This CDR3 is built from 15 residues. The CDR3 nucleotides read TGTGCCAGCAGCCAAGGGACTAGCAGACAAGAGACCCAGTACTTC. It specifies CASSQGTSRQETQYF.

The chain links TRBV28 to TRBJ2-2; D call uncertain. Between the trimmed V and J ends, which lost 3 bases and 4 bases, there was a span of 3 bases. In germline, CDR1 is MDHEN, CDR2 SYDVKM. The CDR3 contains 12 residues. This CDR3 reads CASSFLTGELFF. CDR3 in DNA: TGTGCCAGCAGTTTCCTCACCGGGGAGCTGTTTTTT.

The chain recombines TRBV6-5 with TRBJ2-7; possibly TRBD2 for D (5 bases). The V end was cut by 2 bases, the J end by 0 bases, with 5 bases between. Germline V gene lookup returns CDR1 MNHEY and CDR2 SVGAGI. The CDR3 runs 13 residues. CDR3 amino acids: CASSYGGSYEQYF. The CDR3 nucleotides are TGTGCCAGCAGTTACGGAGGCTCCTACGAGCAGTACTTC.

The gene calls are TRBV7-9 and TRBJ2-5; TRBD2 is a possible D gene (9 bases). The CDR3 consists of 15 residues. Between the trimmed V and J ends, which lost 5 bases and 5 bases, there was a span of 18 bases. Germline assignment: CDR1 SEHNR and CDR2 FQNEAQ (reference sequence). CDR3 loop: CASSPQGAGGETQYF. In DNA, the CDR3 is TGTGCCAGCAGCCCTCAGGGGGCGGGGGGGGAGACCCAGTACTTC.

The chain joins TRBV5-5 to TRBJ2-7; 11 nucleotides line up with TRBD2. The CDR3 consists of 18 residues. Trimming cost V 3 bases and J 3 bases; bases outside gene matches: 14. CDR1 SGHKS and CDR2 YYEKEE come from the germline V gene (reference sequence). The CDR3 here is CASSWTLTGGTSGYEQYF. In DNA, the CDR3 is TGTGCCAGCAGCTGGACCCTAACGGGAGGGACTAGCGGCTACGAGCAGTACTTC.

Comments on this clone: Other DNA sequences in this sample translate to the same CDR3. CDR3 residues: CASSVDQSTDTQYF. As DNA, the CDR3 is TGTGCCAGCAGCGTAGACCAGAGCACAGATACGCAGTATTTT. J is TRBJ2-3 and V is TRBV9; D is ambiguous. Trimming pared 0 bases from V and 0 bases from J, leaving 5 bases between. Germline V gene sequence: CDR1 SGDLS, CDR2 YYNGEE. CDR3 size: 14 residues.

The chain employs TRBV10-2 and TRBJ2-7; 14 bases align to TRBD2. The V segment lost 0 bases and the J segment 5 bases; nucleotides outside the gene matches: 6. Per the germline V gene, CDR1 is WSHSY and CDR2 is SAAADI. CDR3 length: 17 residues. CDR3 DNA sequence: TGCGCCAGCAGTGAGTCGGTGGGACTAGCGGGAGACCACGAGCAGTACTTC. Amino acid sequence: CASSESVGLAGDHEQYF.

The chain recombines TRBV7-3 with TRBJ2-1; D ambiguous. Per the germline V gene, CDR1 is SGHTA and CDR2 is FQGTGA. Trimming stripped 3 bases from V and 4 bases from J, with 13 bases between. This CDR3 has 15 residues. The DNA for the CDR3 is TGTGCCAGCAGCTTGAGGCCGTTCCAATACAATGAGCAGTTCTTC. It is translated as CASSLRPFQYNEQFF. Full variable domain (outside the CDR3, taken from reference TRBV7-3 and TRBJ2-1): GAGVSQTPSNKVTEKGKYVELRCDPISGHTALYWYRQSLGQGPEFLIYFQGTGAADDSGLPNDRFFAVRPEGSVSTLKIQRTERGDSAVYLCASSLRPFQYNEQFFGPGTRLTVL.

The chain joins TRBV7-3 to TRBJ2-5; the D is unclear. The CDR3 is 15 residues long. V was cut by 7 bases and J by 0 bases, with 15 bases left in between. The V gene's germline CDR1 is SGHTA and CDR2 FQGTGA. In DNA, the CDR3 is TGTGCCAGCACCCCGATCCCGATAGACCAAGAGACCCAGTACTTC. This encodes CASTPIPIDQETQYF. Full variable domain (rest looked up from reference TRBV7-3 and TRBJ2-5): GAGVSQTPSNKVTEKGKYVELRCDPISGHTALYWYRQSLGQGPEFLIYFQGTGAADDSGLPNDRFFAVRPEGSVSTLKIQRTERGDSAVYLCASTPIPIDQETQYFGPGTRLLVL.

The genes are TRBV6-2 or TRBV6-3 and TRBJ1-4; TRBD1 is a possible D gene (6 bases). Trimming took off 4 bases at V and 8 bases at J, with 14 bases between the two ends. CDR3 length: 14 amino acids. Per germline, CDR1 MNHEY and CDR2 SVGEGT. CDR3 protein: CASSLAGAREKLFF. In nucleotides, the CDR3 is TGTGCCAGCAGTTTAGCAGGGGCCAGGGAAAAACTGTTTTTT.

The CDR3 here is CASSHRDRGSYEQYF. The CDR3 DNA is TGCGCCAGCAGCCATAGGGACAGGGGGTCCTACGAGCAGTACTTC. The chain couples TRBV4-1 to TRBJ2-7, with 11 bases matching TRBD1. CDR1 is MGHRA, CDR2 YSYEKL, per germline. V shed 3 bases and J 1 base; nucleotides not matched to a gene: 2. The CDR3 is 15 amino acids.

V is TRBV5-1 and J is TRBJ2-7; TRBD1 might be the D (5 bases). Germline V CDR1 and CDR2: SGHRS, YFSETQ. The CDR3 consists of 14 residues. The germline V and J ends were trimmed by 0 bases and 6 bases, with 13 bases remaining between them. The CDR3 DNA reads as TGCGCCAGCAGCTTGGAAGGGGCTTCGGGCGAGCAGTACTTC. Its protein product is CASSLEGASGEQYF.

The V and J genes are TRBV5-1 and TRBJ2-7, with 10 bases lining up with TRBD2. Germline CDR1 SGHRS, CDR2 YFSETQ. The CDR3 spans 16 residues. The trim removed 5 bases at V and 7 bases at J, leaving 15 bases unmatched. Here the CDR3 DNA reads TGCGCCAGCAGTAACATCCGTCTAGCGGGAGATCGGGAGCAGTACTTC. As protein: CASSNIRLAGDREQYF.

CDR3 amino acids: CASSEGQGAQRNTIYF. In DNA, the CDR3 is TGTGCCAGCAGTGAAGGACAGGGGGCGCAAAGAAACACCATATATTTT. The chain joins TRBV2 to TRBJ1-3, with 10 bases matching TRBD1. Germline V lookup: CDR1 SNHLY, CDR2 FYNNEI. V lost 1 base to trimming and J lost 5 bases; unmatched junction nucleotides: 5. The CDR3 is 16 amino acids.

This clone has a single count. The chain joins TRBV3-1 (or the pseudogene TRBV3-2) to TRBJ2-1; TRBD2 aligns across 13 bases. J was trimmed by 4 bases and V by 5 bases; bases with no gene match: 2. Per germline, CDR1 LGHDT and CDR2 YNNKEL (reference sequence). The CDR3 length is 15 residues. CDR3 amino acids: CASSVGLAGYNEQFF. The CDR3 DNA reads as TGTGCCAGCAGCGTGGGACTAGCGGGGTACAATGAGCAGTTCTTC.

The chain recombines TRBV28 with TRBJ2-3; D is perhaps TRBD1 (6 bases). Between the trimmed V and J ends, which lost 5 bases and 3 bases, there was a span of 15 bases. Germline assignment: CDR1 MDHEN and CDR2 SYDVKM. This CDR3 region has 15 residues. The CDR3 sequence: CASSPGRGRTDTQYF. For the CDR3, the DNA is TGTGCCAGCAGTCCAGGCAGGGGCCGGACAGATACGCAGTATTTT.

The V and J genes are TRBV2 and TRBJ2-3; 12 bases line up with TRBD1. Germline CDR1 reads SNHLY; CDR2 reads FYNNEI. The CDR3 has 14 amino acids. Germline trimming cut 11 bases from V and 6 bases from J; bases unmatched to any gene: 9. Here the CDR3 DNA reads TGTGCCGTCGGGGGGACAGGGGGCTCGGATACGCAGTATTTT. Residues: CAVGGTGGSDTQYF.

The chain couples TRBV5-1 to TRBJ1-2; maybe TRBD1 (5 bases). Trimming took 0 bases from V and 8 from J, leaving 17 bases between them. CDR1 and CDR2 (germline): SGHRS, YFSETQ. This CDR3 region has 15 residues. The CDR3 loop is CASSLVEGTSGGYTF. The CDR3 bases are TGCGCCAGCAGCTTGGTGGAGGGGACCTCAGGGGGCTACACCTTC.

As DNA, the CDR3 is TGTGCCAGCAGCTTCGGGGGGGCCTACGAGCAGTACTTC. Residues: CASSFGGAYEQYF. This chain connects TRBV5-4 to TRBJ2-7; 8 bases align to TRBD2. CDR1 is SGHNT and CDR2 is YYREEE in the germline V gene (reference sequence). CDR3 length: 13 residues. J lost 2 bases, V lost 2 bases, and 0 bases had no gene match. Together with reference TRBV5-4 and TRBJ2-7, the CDR3 gives the full variable domain: ETGVTQSPTHLIKTRGQQVTLRCSSQSGHNTVSWYQQALGQGPQFIFQYYREEENGRGNFPPRFSGLQFPNYSSELNVNALELDDSALYLCASSFGGAYEQYFGPGTRLTVT.

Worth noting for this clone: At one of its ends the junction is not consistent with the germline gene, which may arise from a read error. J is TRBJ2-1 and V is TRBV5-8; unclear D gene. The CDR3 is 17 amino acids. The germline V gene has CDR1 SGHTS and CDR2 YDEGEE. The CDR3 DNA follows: TGTGCCAGCAGCCTCAGTAGGAGCCACGACCCCCACAATCAGCAGTTCTTC. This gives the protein CASSLSRSHDPHNQQFF.

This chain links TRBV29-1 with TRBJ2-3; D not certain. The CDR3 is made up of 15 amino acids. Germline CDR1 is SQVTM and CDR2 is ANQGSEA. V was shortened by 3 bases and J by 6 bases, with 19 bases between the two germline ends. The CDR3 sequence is CSVEPTESPNDTQYF. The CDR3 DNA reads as TGCAGCGTTGAGCCGACTGAGTCCCCAAACGATACGCAGTATTTT.

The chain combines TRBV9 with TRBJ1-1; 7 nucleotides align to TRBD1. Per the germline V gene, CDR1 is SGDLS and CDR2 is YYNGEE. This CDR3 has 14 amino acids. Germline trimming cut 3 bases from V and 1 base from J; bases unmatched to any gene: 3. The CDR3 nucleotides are TGTGCCAGCAGCGCGGGGACAGAGAACACTGAAGCTTTCTTT. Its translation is CASSAGTENTEAFF.

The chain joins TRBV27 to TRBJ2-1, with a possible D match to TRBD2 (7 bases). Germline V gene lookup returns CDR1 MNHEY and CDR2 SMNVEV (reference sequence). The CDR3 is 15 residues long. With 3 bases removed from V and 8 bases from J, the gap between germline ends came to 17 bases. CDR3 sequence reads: CASSLVMGGGDEQFF. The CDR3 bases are TGTGCCAGCAGTTTGGTAATGGGGGGGGGCGATGAGCAGTTCTTC.

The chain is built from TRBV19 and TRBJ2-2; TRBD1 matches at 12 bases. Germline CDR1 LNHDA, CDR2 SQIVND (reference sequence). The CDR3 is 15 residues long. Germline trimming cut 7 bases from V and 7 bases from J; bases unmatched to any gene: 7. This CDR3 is CASKPGQGAGGELFF. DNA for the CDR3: TGTGCCAGTAAACCGGGACAGGGGGCGGGCGGGGAGCTGTTTTTT. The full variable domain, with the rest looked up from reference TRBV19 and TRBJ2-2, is DGGITQSPKYLFRKEGQNVTLSCEQNLNHDAMYWYRQDPGQGLRLIYYSQIVNDFQKGDIAEGYSVSREKKESFPLTVTSAQKNPTAFYLCASKPGQGAGGELFFGEGSRLTVL.

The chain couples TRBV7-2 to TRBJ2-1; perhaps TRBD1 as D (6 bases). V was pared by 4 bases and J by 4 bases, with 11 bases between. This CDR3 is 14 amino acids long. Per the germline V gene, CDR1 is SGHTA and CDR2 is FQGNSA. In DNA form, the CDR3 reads TGTGCCAGCAGCTCCCGAACAGGGTACAATGAGCAGTTCTTC. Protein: CASSSRTGYNEQFF.

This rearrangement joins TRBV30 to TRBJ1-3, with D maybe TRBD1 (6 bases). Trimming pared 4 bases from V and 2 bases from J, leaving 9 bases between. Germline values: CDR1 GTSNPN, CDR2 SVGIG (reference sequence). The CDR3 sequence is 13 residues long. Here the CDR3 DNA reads TGTGCCTGGACAACAGGGCCTGGAAACACCATATATTTT. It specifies CAWTTGPGNTIYF. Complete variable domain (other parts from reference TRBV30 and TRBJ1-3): SQTIHQWPATLVQPVGSPLSLECTVEGTSNPNLYWYRQAAGRGLQLLFYSVGIGQISSEVPQNLSASRPQDRQFILSSKKLLLSDSGFYLCAWTTGPGNTIYFGEGSWLTVV.